The 15 T cell receptor beta chains below all came from one sample that was sequenced in a study of Ad26.COV2.S vaccination and SARS-CoV-2 variants. Treatment defined: roughly 19 received Ad26.COV2.S at low or high dose, single or two shots; five or six received placebo; per-sample allocation not given. Following the first vaccine or placebo injection, samples were taken on day 63. Sequenced by immunoSEQ multiplex PCR; TCRdb stores in-frame clones only, minus some. This table holds fewer than 400,000 clones, about nine tenths found once. Sequenced here: peripheral blood, sampled in a trial of Ad26.COV2.S vaccine versus placebo. The receptors here all came from a person between 18 and 59 years old who received the Ad26.COV2.S COVID-19 vaccine or a placebo.

V usage is TRBV10-3 and J usage is TRBJ1-5; D is unclear. Trimming cost V 2 bases and J 4 bases, with 9 bases left between them. There are 14 residues in the CDR3. CDR1 is ENHRY and CDR2 is SYGVKD in the germline V gene. This CDR3 is CAISEVGINQPQHF. Written as DNA, the CDR3 is TGTGCCATCAGTGAGGTAGGAATTAATCAGCCCCAGCATTTT.

CDR3 residues: CATSDLHGERGGHNEQFF. CDR3 nucleotide sequence: TGTGCCACCAGTGATTTGCACGGGGAGCGGGGGGGGCACAATGAGCAGTTCTTC. The gene calls are TRBV24-1 and TRBJ2-1; 10 bases are a match to TRBD2. CDR3 length equals 18 residues. With V trimmed by 0 bases and J by 5 bases, 9 bases remained unmatched. Germline CDR1 and CDR2: KGHDR and SFDVKD.

V is TRBV20-1 and J is TRBJ1-5; D is undetermined. The V end lost 3 bases, the J end lost 11 bases, and 17 bases lay between the germline ends. The CDR3 is 13 amino acids. The germline gives CDR1 DFQATT, CDR2 SNEGSKA (reference sequence). In DNA, the CDR3 is TGCAGTGCTAGTTCAAGGGCTCTTCGAACCCAGCATTTT. Its protein product is CSASSRALRTQHF.

J is TRBJ2-1 and V is TRBV19; D is ambiguous. Trimming shortened V by 6 bases and J by 1 base, and 13 bases separated the two germline ends. Germline V gene sequence: CDR1 LNHDA, CDR2 SQIVND (reference sequence). The CDR3 spans 15 residues. The CDR3 loop reads CASSTRDSSYNEQFF. The DNA for the CDR3 is TGTGCCAGTAGCACCAGAGATTCGTCCTACAATGAGCAGTTCTTC.

The rearrangement links TRBV4-1 to TRBJ1-1, with unresolved D. The length of the CDR3 is 14 residues. Germline V gene data show CDR1 as MGHRA and CDR2 as YSYEKL. V was pared by 1 base and J by 4 bases, with 10 bases between. The CDR3 nucleotides read TGCGCCAGCAGCCAAGTAGTTGGTTCCACTGAAGCTTTCTTT. Protein product: CASSQVVGSTEAFF.

The V and J genes are TRBV4-1 and TRBJ2-7, with TRBD2 matching over 8 bases. The CDR3 extends over 15 amino acids. The V segment lost 0 bases and the J segment 0 bases; nucleotides outside the gene matches: 1. Germline V gene sequence: CDR1 MGHRA, CDR2 YSYEKL. CDR3 DNA: TGCGCCAGCAGCCAAGAAGGGACTAGCTCCTACGAGCAGTACTTC. Translation: CASSQEGTSSYEQYF.

This rearrangement joins TRBV2 to TRBJ1-5; D is unresolved. Trimming removed 4 bases at V and 3 bases at J, with 13 bases between. Germline V lookup: CDR1 SNHLY, CDR2 FYNNEI. There are 15 residues in the CDR3. This chain's CDR3 is CASSVMDGYNQPQHF. Written as DNA, the CDR3 is TGTGCCAGCAGTGTTATGGACGGATACAATCAGCCCCAGCATTTT. Full variable domain (remainder filled in from reference TRBV2 and TRBJ1-5): EPEVTQTPSHQVTQMGQEVILRCVPISNHLYFYWYRQILGQKVEFLVSFYNNEISEKSEIFDDQFSVERPDGSNFTLKIRSTKLEDSAMYFCASSVMDGYNQPQHFGDGTRLSIL.

In regard to this clone: An end of the junction does not agree with germline; a read error may underlie this. The chain joins TRBV25-1 to TRBJ1-1; 7 bases are a match to TRBD1. Germline CDR1 reads MGHDK; CDR2 reads SYGVNS. The CDR3 loop spans 13 amino acids. The CDR3 reads CASSAPGQRRPSF. CDR3 nucleotide sequence: TGTGCCAGCAGTGCGCCGGGACAGCGCCGACCGTCATTT.

CDR3 in DNA: TGTGCCAGCAGCTTAGTTGGTGGGACAGGGGCAGATACGCAGTATTTT. Encoded protein: CASSLVGGTGADTQYF. The genes are TRBV7-2 and TRBJ2-3; 10 bases fit TRBD1. The CDR3 contains 16 residues. Germline V gives CDR1 SGHTA, CDR2 FQGNSA. V shed 1 base, J shed 4 bases, and the junction held 5 bases outside the gene matches.

This clone was seen only once. This chain uses TRBV14 with TRBJ2-7; 14 nucleotides line up with TRBD2. Germline V CDR1 and CDR2: SGHDN, FVKESK. V trimming: 4 bases; J trimming: 2 bases; junction bases outside the gene matches: 13. The CDR3 spans 19 residues. The CDR3 sequence: CASSRMGLAGALTPYEQYF. In nucleotides, the CDR3 is TGTGCCAGCAGCCGCATGGGACTAGCGGGGGCTCTAACCCCCTACGAGCAGTACTTC.

The chain has TRBV11-2 and TRBJ2-3; a weak D match, TRBD1 (6 bases). CDR3 length: 15 amino acids. V was cut by 7 bases and J by 1 base, with 15 bases left in between. Germline CDR1 is SGHAT and CDR2 is FQNNGV. Here the CDR3 DNA reads TGTGCCAGCAACTCCGGGACACGAGGCACAGATACGCAGTATTTT. Protein: CASNSGTRGTDTQYF.

This clone was found once. This chain joins TRBV18 and TRBJ2-1; maybe TRBD2 (6 bases). V lost 2 bases, J lost 6 bases, and 17 bases lay in between. The length of the CDR3 is 16 residues. Per the germline V gene, CDR1 is KGHSH and CDR2 is LQKENI. CDR3 sequence reads: CASSPEIKRRGNEQFF. DNA for the CDR3: TGTGCCAGCTCACCAGAGATAAAGAGGAGGGGCAATGAGCAGTTCTTC.

Remarks on this clone: This may be a read error, as it is one base from a much larger clone. The chain recombines TRBV7-2 with TRBJ1-6, with unresolved D. The germline V gene encodes CDR1 SGHTA and CDR2 FQGNSA. Trimming took off 3 bases at V and 7 bases at J, with 4 bases between the two ends. This CDR3 contains 12 residues. CDR3 sequence reads: CASSFGNSPLHF. The CDR3 DNA is TGTGCCAGCAGCTTCGGGAATTCACCCCTCCACTTT.

The chain links TRBV11-2 to TRBJ1-1; a possible D gene is TRBD1 (6 bases). V was shortened by 5 bases and J by 4 bases, with 26 bases between the two germline ends. The CDR3 extends over 18 amino acids. Germline loops: CDR1 SGHAT, CDR2 FQNNGV. The CDR3 region is CASSMKGVRLVGGTEAFF. The CDR3 DNA sequence: TGTGCCAGCAGCATGAAAGGGGTCAGATTGGTAGGGGGCACTGAAGCTTTCTTT.

Concerning this clone itself: Other DNA sequences in this sample translate to the same CDR3. The chain links TRBV11-2 to TRBJ2-7; D gene ambiguous. Germline V lookup: CDR1 SGHAT, CDR2 FQNNGV. Between the trimmed V and J ends, which lost 6 bases and 2 bases, there was a span of 11 bases. The CDR3 has 13 amino acids. CDR3 sequence: CASSLTETYEQYF. The CDR3 DNA is TGTGCCAGCAGTCTTACAGAGACCTACGAGCAGTACTTC.